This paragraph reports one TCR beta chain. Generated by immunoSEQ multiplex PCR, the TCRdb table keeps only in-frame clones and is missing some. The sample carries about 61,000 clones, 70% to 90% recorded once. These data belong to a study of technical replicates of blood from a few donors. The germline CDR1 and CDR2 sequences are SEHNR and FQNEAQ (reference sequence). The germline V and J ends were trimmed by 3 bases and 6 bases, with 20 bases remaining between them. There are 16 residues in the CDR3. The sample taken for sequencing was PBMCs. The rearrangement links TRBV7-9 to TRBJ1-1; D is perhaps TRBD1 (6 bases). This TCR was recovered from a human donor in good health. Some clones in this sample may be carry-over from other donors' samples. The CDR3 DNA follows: TGTGCCAGCAGCTTGGGGGGGGCTACCTCCCCGGCTGAAGCTTTCTTT. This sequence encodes CASSLGGATSPAEAFF.